A single T cell receptor beta chain is shown here with its context. 60 Vbeta and 13 Jbeta primers were used in PCR. Sequenced by immunoSEQ multiplex PCR; TCRdb stores in-frame clones only, minus some. The table lists more than 90,000 clones, roughly 80% of them singletons. This record comes from a study of cytomegalovirus exposure and HLA in healthy donors. Germline CDR1 is LNHDA and CDR2 is SQIVND (reference sequence). The CDR3 consists of 17 residues. Trimming removed 7 bases from V and 3 bases from J, with 24 bases in between. This TCR was recovered from a man aged 25-40 years in good health and CMV-seropositive. The chain has TRBV19 and TRBJ1-1; tentative D call: TRBD1 (6 bases). The source material was PBMCs. The CDR3: CASTAGEGRGRDTEAFF. CDR3 coding DNA: TGTGCCAGTACCGCAGGGGAGGGCCGAGGGCGGGACACTGAAGCTTTCTTT.